This is a list of T cell receptor beta chains from one sample in a study of T cell responses to AZD1222 COVID-19 vaccine. Assay used: immunoSEQ multiplex PCR; TCRdb lists only in-frame clones, some missing. The table has about 85,000 clones, roughly 85% seen once; the top ten hold about 4.5%. The sample here was peripheral blood, taken 28 days after the second AZD1222 dose. All receptors derive from an adult who received the AZD1222 COVID-19 vaccine. Both conserved end residues are trimmed from each CDR3. Fields, in order: V gene, clone size, J gene, CDR3 protein. Some rows have no size entry. The others give once, few or many, or a class for an expanded clone.

>TRBV3-1/TRBV3-2|NA|TRBJ2-1
ASSQVSGDEQF
>TRBV5-5|NA|TRBJ1-2
ASSPSPGTNYGYT
>TRBV7-2|NA|TRBJ2-3
ASSYTDTQY
>TRBV6-4|NA|TRBJ2-7
ASSDSSRGRQGVGGRPRDAEQY
>TRBV12-3/TRBV12-4|NA|TRBJ2-5
ASSRKGETQY
>TRBV19|NA|TRBJ2-1
ASSRTSGIFGYNEQF
>TRBV7-3|NA|TRBJ2-2
ASRATREVTGELF
>TRBV18|NA|TRBJ2-7
ASSPRGDEQY
>TRBV19|NA|TRBJ2-7
ASSIGREQY
>TRBV5-1|NA|TRBJ1-2
ASSSIVTGGGNGYT
>TRBV6-5|few|TRBJ1-5
ASSYSGSSNQPQH
>TRBV7-8|NA|TRBJ2-7
ASSLALGAENEQY
>TRBV11-2|NA|TRBJ1-2
ASSPDQYYGYT
>TRBV27|NA|TRBJ2-1
ASSSRLAGTSYNEQF
>TRBV28|NA|TRBJ1-1
ASRGREAF
>TRBV12-3/TRBV12-4|NA|TRBJ1-1
ASSRPNTEAF
>TRBV4-2|NA|TRBJ1-6
ASSQFWQMNSPLH
>TRBV5-6|NA|TRBJ2-7
ASSLAWGYEQY
>TRBV24-1|NA|TRBJ2-2
ATSDAGWNTGELF
>TRBV7-9|NA|TRBJ2-7
ASSEARGFYEQY
>TRBV20-1|NA|TRBJ2-7
SAWTTGEQY
>TRBV13|few|TRBJ2-7
ASSLRTYEQY
>TRBV6-2/TRBV6-3|NA|TRBJ2-2
ASSYSKGEGPNTGELF
>TRBV29-1|NA|TRBJ2-1
SAPASGRVSSYNEQF
>TRBV5-4|NA|TRBJ2-1
ASSALLAGGGNEQF
>TRBV18|NA|TRBJ1-5
ASSPQGYSNQPQH
>TRBV3-1/TRBV3-2|NA|TRBJ2-3
ASSQLLGASGGASDTQY
>TRBV5-1|NA|TRBJ2-5
ASSLVGVQETQY
>TRBV20-1|once|TRBJ2-7
SASRSSGSNEQY
>TRBV18|NA|TRBJ2-3
ASSPPTSGVVDTQY
>TRBV7-2|NA|TRBJ1-6
ATPGGQSSYNSPLH
>TRBV7-6|NA|TRBJ1-4
ASSPGTRATNEKLF
>TRBV10-3|NA|TRBJ2-1
AISGDRGGYNEQF
>TRBV5-4|NA|TRBJ1-1
ASSSPGDTEAF
>TRBV3-1/TRBV3-2|NA|TRBJ1-3
ASSLLDGTSGNTIY
>TRBV5-8|NA|TRBJ1-6
ASSLKTGYNSPLH
>TRBV21-1|NA|TRBJ1-5
ASSKARRPRTRINQPQH
>TRBV28|NA|TRBJ2-1
ASSRFYSGSRYNEQF
>TRBV7-9|few|TRBJ2-1
ASSSTRPGRILNEQF
>TRBV10-1|NA|TRBJ1-5
ASSPSGVSQPQH
>TRBV5-4|NA|TRBJ2-7
ASSWGGSSYEQY
>TRBV4-3|NA|TRBJ2-1
ASSQDRSGPPYNEQF
>TRBV18|NA|TRBJ1-2
ASSRQGRDYGYT
>TRBV11-3|once|TRBJ2-2
ASSYRGGTVTGELF
>TRBV28|NA|TRBJ2-7
ASSLYLDRTSGYNAYEQY
>TRBV11-2|NA|TRBJ1-5
ASSLNRAQPQH
>TRBV3-1/TRBV3-2|NA|TRBJ1-2
ASSQTLQVLYGYT
>TRBV28|NA|TRBJ2-7
ASSFGVGDSYEQY
>TRBV11-2|NA|TRBJ1-2
ASSLVARGTNGYT
>TRBV6-5|once|TRBJ2-1
ASSNGLVNEQF
>TRBV6-2/TRBV6-3|once|TRBJ2-2
ASSYSRAPVKLF
>TRBV2|once|TRBJ2-7
ASSDPGVEQY
>TRBV27|NA|TRBJ1-2
ASSFVDRGANYGYT